This T cell receptor (beta chain) comes out of a study of cytomegalovirus exposure and HLA in healthy donors. Across the study: Per a later analysis, the approximately 600 first-cohort and some 110 validation repertoires shared one platform. Study-wide points: In vitro assays verified that a few CMV-associated chains recognized CMV antigens specifically. Diagnosis of cytomegalovirus status made by the classifier reportedly showed high specificity and sensitivity. The TCR clusters that emerged in the first cohort tended, a later analysis found, to co-occur in the approximately 120 validation repertoires.

On this clone: The antigen is unknown.

Clones were sequenced by immunoSEQ multiplex PCR, and TCRdb holds only the in-frame ones, with some missing. The data show 100,000 to 150,000 clones, around 90% seen once. The sequenced material came from PBMCs. The sequence was collected from a young woman in good health and CMV-seronegative.

The CDR3 DNA follows: TGTGCCAGCAGCGTAGGGACTAGCGGGGGGGCAGATACGCAGTATTTT. Its protein product is CASSVGTSGGADTQYF. This chain links TRBV9 with TRBJ2-3; 15 bases agree with TRBD2. Germline V gene data show CDR1 as SGDLS and CDR2 as YYNGEE. The V and J ends lost 0 bases and 4 bases, in that order; junction bases with no gene match: 0. The CDR3 spans 16 residues.